Shown below are 23 T cell receptor beta chains from a single sample sequenced in a study of blood T cell repertoires in COVID-19. Using immunoSEQ multiplex PCR, the repertoire was profiled, and TCRdb retains in-frame clones only, with some absent. The table shows some 240,000 clones, with around 86% occurring only once. The sample was peripheral blood. These TCRs come from a man aged 55 to 70 who had recovered from COVID-19.

The V call is TRBV7-9, the J call TRBJ2-2, with TRBD2 matching over 14 bases. The CDR3 sequence is 18 residues long. Germline CDR1 is SEHNR and CDR2 is FQNEAQ (reference sequence). Trimming cost V 1 base and J 4 bases; bases outside gene matches: 5. The CDR3 DNA follows: TGTGCCAGCAGCTTAGGGTCGACTAGCGGGAGGGCCACCGGGGAGCTGTTTTTT. It encodes CASSLGSTSGRATGELFF.

The CDR3 loop reads CASSLARLAGGGPSTDTQYF. The CDR3 DNA reads TGTGCCAGCAGCTTGGCCCGGCTAGCGGGGGGCGGCCCTAGCACAGATACGCAGTATTTT. The rearrangement uses TRBV5-4 and TRBJ2-3; 11 bases align to TRBD2. This CDR3 has 20 residues. The ends lost 0 bases at V and 0 bases at J; junction bases unmatched: 12. The germline CDR1 and CDR2 sequences are SGHNT and YYREEE (reference sequence).

The chain recombines TRBV10-3 with TRBJ1-1, with 10 nucleotides matching TRBD1. From germline, CDR1 is ENHRY and CDR2 SYGVKD. The CDR3 spans 14 residues. Trimming cost V 10 bases and J 6 bases; bases outside gene matches: 11. CDR3 in DNA: TGTGCCACCCAGACCGGGACAGGGGAGCCTGAAGCTTTCTTT. Translated, it gives CATQTGTGEPEAFF.

The CDR3 DNA sequence: TGTGCCAGTAGTATAACAGGGGGCGCGGGGGGCTACACCTTC. This translates into CASSITGGAGGYTF. The V and J genes are TRBV19 and TRBJ1-2; 9 nucleotides match TRBD1. Germline lookup yields CDR1 LNHDA and CDR2 SQIVND (reference sequence). The trim removed 2 bases at V and 8 bases at J, leaving 6 bases unmatched. This CDR3 is built from 14 residues.

This clone appeared a single time. The rearrangement links TRBV7-8 to TRBJ2-3; TRBD2 agrees at 13 bases. CDR3 length: 17 amino acids. Germline values: CDR1 SGHVS, CDR2 FQNEAQ. J was trimmed by 5 bases and V by 3 bases; bases with no gene match: 8. In nucleotides, the CDR3 is TGTGCCAGCAGCTTCTCCACTAGCGGGAGGGCCGGAGATACGCAGTATTTT. This codes for CASSFSTSGRAGDTQYF.

This chain joins TRBV7-8 and TRBJ1-6, with D perhaps TRBD1 (6 bases). The CDR3 loop spans 15 amino acids. CDR1 is SGHVS and CDR2 is FQNEAQ in the germline V gene. V was cut by 1 base and J by 10 bases, with 14 bases left in between. CDR3 loop: CASSLDSAGVSPLHF. In nucleotides, the CDR3 is TGTGCCAGCAGCTTAGATTCGGCAGGGGTATCACCCCTCCACTTT.

This clone was found once. The chain recombines TRBV5-6 with TRBJ2-1, with no clear D. Trimming removed 2 bases at V and 0 bases at J, with 6 bases between. The CDR3 spans 14 residues. CDR1 is SGHDT, CDR2 YYEEEE, per germline. The CDR3 DNA sequence: TGTGCCAGCAGCTTTGGCACCTCCTACAATGAGCAGTTCTTC. This encodes CASSFGTSYNEQFF.

The chain combines TRBV7-2 with TRBJ2-1; 11 nucleotides line up with TRBD2. The V and J ends lost 1 base and 7 bases, in that order; junction bases with no gene match: 3. CDR3 size: 15 residues. CDR1 is SGHTA, CDR2 FQGNSA, per germline. CDR3 sequence reads: CASSLGTSGSNEQFF. The CDR3 region has the DNA TGTGCCAGCAGCTTAGGTACTAGCGGGAGTAATGAGCAGTTCTTC.

The chain uses TRBV5-1 and TRBJ1-6; 7 bases line up with TRBD1. Germline V gene sequence: CDR1 SGHRS, CDR2 YFSETQ. V trimming: 0 bases; J trimming: 0 bases; junction bases outside the gene matches: 3. The CDR3 loop spans 17 amino acids. CDR3 loop: CASSLETGSSYNSPLHF. The CDR3 DNA reads as TGCGCCAGCAGCTTGGAGACAGGGAGCTCCTATAATTCACCCCTCCACTTT.

The chain has TRBV3-1 (or the pseudogene TRBV3-2) and TRBJ2-2, with 7 bases matching TRBD1. Per the germline V gene, CDR1 is LGHDT and CDR2 is YNNKEL (reference sequence). After removal of 4 bases from V and 1 base from J, the junction contained 6 bases not matched to a gene. This CDR3 is built from 16 residues. The CDR3 spells CASSPGRDRNTGELFF. CDR3 in DNA: TGTGCCAGCAGCCCGGGCCGGGACAGGAACACCGGGGAGCTGTTTTTT.

V is TRBV5-5 and J is TRBJ2-2, with 7 bases matching TRBD1. The CDR3 covers 17 residues. CDR1 is SGHKS, CDR2 YYEKEE, per germline (reference sequence). V shed 4 bases, J shed 7 bases, and the junction held 16 bases outside the gene matches. CDR3 DNA sequence: TGTGCCAGCAGCGCATTTGCGACAGGGAATCCCCTCGGGGAGCTGTTTTTT. Translation gives CASSAFATGNPLGELFF.

The chain has TRBV9 and TRBJ2-7; 9 bases line up with TRBD2. Germline loops: CDR1 SGDLS, CDR2 YYNGEE. The CDR3 contains 16 residues. After removal of 4 bases from V and 6 bases from J, the junction contained 14 bases not matched to a gene. The CDR3 is CASSPGAGGPGPEQYF. The CDR3 DNA reads TGTGCCAGCAGCCCGGGGGCGGGAGGGCCAGGACCCGAGCAGTACTTC.

The chain is built from TRBV12-5 and TRBJ1-1; possible D gene TRBD1, 6 bases. Trimming removed 1 base from V and 2 bases from J, with 11 bases in between. Germline V gene lookup returns CDR1 LGHNT and CDR2 FRNRAP. The CDR3 covers 15 residues. CDR3 nucleotide sequence: TGTGCTAGTGGTTTGGGGGACACCATCAACACTGAAGCTTTCTTT. Translating gives CASGLGDTINTEAFF.

The chain employs TRBV5-8 and TRBJ2-3, with TRBD1 identical over 8 bases. Germline V gene lookup returns CDR1 SGHTS and CDR2 YDEGEE. V trimming: 5 bases; J trimming: 2 bases; junction bases outside the gene matches: 7. The CDR3 is 15 amino acids. The CDR3: CASSSGTGYTDTQYF. The CDR3 coding sequence is TGTGCCAGCAGTTCAGGGACAGGCTACACAGATACGCAGTATTTT.

V usage is TRBV21-1 and J usage is TRBJ2-1; the table calls TRBD1, which could not be checked here. TRBV21-1 is a pseudogene. The CDR3 length is 16 residues. The CDR3 bases are TGTGCCAGCAGCGCCAGACAGAGATTCTCCTACAATGAGCAGTTCTTC. Translated: CASSARQRFSYNEQFF.

The chain carries TRBV7-9 and TRBJ2-5; no firm D call. The CDR3 is 15 amino acids. Trimming pared 4 bases from V and 7 bases from J, leaving 19 bases between. Germline V lookup: CDR1 SEHNR, CDR2 FQNEAQ (reference sequence). The CDR3 here is CASSSSRQSRGTQYF. The CDR3 DNA reads TGTGCCAGCAGCTCCAGTCGGCAGTCTAGAGGGACCCAGTACTTC.

The V call is TRBV21-1, the J call TRBJ2-7; the D segment call TRBD1 is taken from the table without a DNA check. TRBV21-1 is an annotated pseudogene. The CDR3 sequence is 17 residues long. This CDR3 is CASSNPTGTGNSYEQYF. CDR3 bases: TGTGCCAGCAGCAATCCAACCGGGACAGGGAACTCCTACGAGCAGTACTTC.

This chain joins TRBV7-3 and TRBJ2-1; D perhaps matches TRBD2 (6 bases). The V end lost 4 bases, the J end lost 5 bases, and 15 bases lay between the germline ends. The CDR3 sequence is 15 residues long. Germline CDR1 and CDR2: SGHTA and FQGTGA. In nucleotides, the CDR3 is TGTGCCAGCAGCTCGATCGGTAGCGGAGACAATGAGCAGTTCTTC. Amino acid sequence: CASSSIGSGDNEQFF.

J is TRBJ1-6 and V is TRBV18; the D gene is possibly TRBD1 (6 bases). The germline gives CDR1 KGHSH, CDR2 LQKENI. The CDR3 covers 14 residues. V was shortened by 3 bases and J by 4 bases, with 7 bases between the two germline ends. The chain's CDR3 is CASSPTGYNSPLHF. The CDR3 nucleotides read TGTGCCAGCTCACCGACAGGATATAATTCACCCCTCCACTTT.

This chain joins TRBV6-1 and TRBJ2-2, with 7 nucleotides matching TRBD1. The V gene end was trimmed by 5 bases and the J gene end by 4 bases; junction bases not matched to a gene: 7. CDR1 is MNHNS and CDR2 is SASEGT in the germline V gene. The CDR3 spans 15 residues. CDR3 nucleotides: TGTGCCAGCAGTACCCGACAGGGCCCCACCGGGGAGCTGTTTTTT. Translating it yields CASSTRQGPTGELFF.

The CDR3 is CASSLGDSANYGYTF. DNA for the CDR3: TGTGCCAGCAGCTTAGGGGACAGTGCTAACTATGGCTACACCTTC. This sequence joins TRBV11-2 and TRBJ1-2; TRBD1 agrees at 7 bases. Germline CDR1 is SGHAT and CDR2 is FQNNGV. This CDR3 is 15 amino acids long. V was pared by 1 base and J by 0 bases, with 2 bases of the junction left unmatched.

This clone was picked up one time. The chain uses TRBV19 and TRBJ2-2; 8 bases match TRBD2. Germline lookup yields CDR1 LNHDA and CDR2 SQIVND (reference sequence). Germline trimming cut 2 bases from V and 1 base from J; bases unmatched to any gene: 3. The CDR3 has 16 residues. The CDR3 DNA is TGTGCCAGTAGTATAATAACTAGCGGGAACACCGGGGAGCTGTTTTTT. It translates to CASSIITSGNTGELFF. Looking up the rest from reference TRBV19 and TRBJ2-2 gives the full variable domain: DGGITQSPKYLFRKEGQNVTLSCEQNLNHDAMYWYRQDPGQGLRLIYYSQIVNDFQKGDIAEGYSVSREKKESFPLTVTSAQKNPTAFYLCASSIITSGNTGELFFGEGSRLTVL.

This clone was picked up one time. The rearrangement links TRBV7-2 to TRBJ2-7, with a tentative D call TRBD1 (6 bases). Germline V gene lookup returns CDR1 SGHTA and CDR2 FQGNSA. V lost 5 bases to trimming and J lost 4 bases, with 18 bases between them. This CDR3 is built from 15 residues. This CDR3 is CASSIQAGTLYEQYF. The CDR3 nucleotides read TGTGCCAGCAGCATACAAGCCGGGACACTTTACGAGCAGTACTTC.